This T cell receptor beta chain was observed in a study of shared clonotypes between healthy human individuals. On the study more broadly: CD4 naive and memory got three plates each, CD8 naive two, CD8 memory one.

This table comes from immunoSEQ multiplex PCR, and its TCRdb copy is limited to in-frame clones, with some not included. The sample holds approximately 620,000 clones, around 97% seen once. Naive CD45RA+ and memory CD45RA-negative subsets were split from CD4+ cells. V was clipped by 8 bases and J by 8 bases, with 15 bases between them. Germline CDR1 reads LNHDA; CDR2 reads SQIVND (reference sequence). The CDR3 sequence is 12 residues long. V usage is TRBV19 and J usage is TRBJ1-2; D may be TRBD1 (6 bases). Specimen: naive CD4+ T cells sorted from blood. Subset indicated: CD45RA+ positively selected. The clonotype originates from a woman in her twenties or thirties in good health. CDR3 DNA sequence: TGTGCCAGTCAACAGGGCGGCAGGGGCTACACCTTC. Its protein product is CASQQGGRGYTF. The full variable domain, completed using reference TRBV19 and TRBJ1-2, is DGGITQSPKYLFRKEGQNVTLSCEQNLNHDAMYWYRQDPGQGLRLIYYSQIVNDFQKGDIAEGYSVSREKKESFPLTVTSAQKNPTAFYLCASQQGGRGYTFGSGTRLTVV.